This T cell receptor beta chain came from a study of T cell responses to AZD1222 COVID-19 vaccine. Libraries were prepared by immunoSEQ multiplex PCR; TCRdb keeps only in-frame clonotypes and omits some of them. Of 250,000 to 300,000 clones listed, around 92% are singletons. General study findings and limits: Clonal diversity may have been underestimated, and the donors were mostly white British, with more females than males.

Germline V gives CDR1 LGHDT, CDR2 YNNKEL (reference sequence). The CDR3 has 11 amino acids. Trimming took off 6 bases at V and 4 bases at J, with 6 bases between the two ends. About this clone itself: As yet, its antigen is unknown.

The sample was peripheral blood, taken 28 days after the second AZD1222 dose. The chain joins TRBV3-1 (or the pseudogene TRBV3-2) to TRBJ1-1; D remains ambiguous. This receptor was taken from an adult who received the AZD1222 COVID-19 vaccine. CDR3 sequence: CASRGGTEAFF. The CDR3 nucleotides read TGTGCCAGCAGGGGTGGCACTGAAGCTTTCTTT.